This T cell receptor (beta chain) stems from a study of T-cell memory formation after mild COVID-19. About the study: Across donors, TCR clusters were largely donor specific.

cDNA libraries for TCR alpha and TCR beta, carrying sample barcodes and UMIs, came from 5'RACE with constant-segment primers. TCRdb reprocessed the 5' RACE reads with MiXCR, giving one entry per CDR3 protein. The sample yields roughly 110,000 distinct CDR3 sequences, roughly an eighth seen once. This clonotype has a handful of counts. Its antigen is still unknown. Findings and limits, study-wide: Confirmation of SARS-CoV-2 specificity was lacking for second-wave clones peaking day 37.

The material sequenced was PBMCs or a T cell subset sorted from them (not recorded which). This TCR was recovered from a man aged 18 to 35 who had mild COVID-19 (a few samples of this study predate the infection). Cell type and time point are not known.

The CDR3 coding sequence is TGTGCCACCGAGGTTAAAGAAGGGACTAGCGTTACAGATACGCAGTATTTT. Its protein is CATEVKEGTSVTDTQYF. The chain combines TRBV24-1 with TRBJ2-3; 10 bases map to TRBD2. From germline, CDR1 is KGHDR and CDR2 SFDVKD. J was trimmed by 3 bases and V by 9 bases; bases with no gene match: 14. The CDR3 runs 17 residues.